This T cell receptor (beta chain) was recorded in a study of chronic HIV infection and antiretroviral therapy. Germline V gene sequence: CDR1 SGHAT, CDR2 FQNNGV. The CDR3 length is 11 residues. This clonotype turned up a few times. An end of the junction does not agree with germline; a read error may underlie this. TCRdb reprocessed the 5' RACE reads via MiXCR and lists one record per CDR3 protein. Of about 38,000 distinct CDR3 sequences listed, 8.2% are singletons. The source of this sequence is an adult who had HIV and had not received antiretroviral therapy, or was an uninfected healthy control (not recorded which). Sequencing input: peripheral blood. The rearrangement joins TRBV11-2 to TRBJ2-7, with a weak D call TRBD1 (5 bases). The CDR3 reads CASSLETGLDF. The CDR3, as DNA: TGTGCCAGCAGCTTAGAAACAGGTCTAGACTTC.